Below, 14 T cell receptor beta chains from the same sample are listed, as sequenced in a study of blood T cell repertoires in COVID-19. TCRdb's table, derived via immunoSEQ multiplex PCR, lists solely in-frame clones and lacks some. The data contain around 300,000 clones, 89% of them singletons. Material for sequencing was PBMCs or T cells enriched from blood (not recorded which). All receptors come from a middle-aged woman who had recovered from COVID-19.

The rearrangement uses TRBV4-2 and TRBJ2-7; D not certain. The V end was cut by 4 bases, the J end by 6 bases, with 10 bases between. The CDR3 is 12 amino acids. Germline V gives CDR1 LGHNA, CDR2 YNFKEQ. The CDR3 sequence: CASSLIPSEQYF. The DNA for the CDR3 is TGTGCCAGCAGCCTGATTCCTAGCGAGCAGTACTTC.

CDR3 protein: CASSATLALRYEQYF. The CDR3 region has the DNA TGTGCCAGCAGCGCCACCCTAGCGCTGCGCTACGAGCAGTACTTC. The gene calls are TRBV9 and TRBJ2-7; D perhaps matches TRBD2 (6 bases). The length of the CDR3 is 15 residues. Between the trimmed V and J ends, which lost 3 bases and 3 bases, there was a span of 16 bases. Looked up from germline, CDR1 is SGDLS and CDR2 is YYNGEE.

This clone appeared a single time. The rearrangement links TRBV7-2 to TRBJ2-7; D ambiguous. Germline lookup yields CDR1 SGHTA and CDR2 FQGNSA. V gave up 1 base and J gave up 2 bases, with 9 bases separating them. CDR3 length equals 14 residues. The CDR3 DNA reads as TGTGCCAGCAGCTTAGGTCAGATAACCTACGAGCAGTACTTC. Translated, it gives CASSLGQITYEQYF.

This clone was counted a few times. The chain links TRBV11-1 to TRBJ1-5, with D perhaps matching TRBD1 (5 bases). This CDR3 has 13 amino acids. Trimming stripped 5 bases from V and 3 bases from J, with 8 bases between. The germline gives CDR1 SGHAT, CDR2 FQDESV (reference sequence). This CDR3 is CASSIGHNQPQHF. CDR3 sequence (DNA): TGTGCCAGCAGCATCGGACACAATCAGCCCCAGCATTTT. Filled out from reference TRBV11-1 and TRBJ1-5, the complete variable domain reads EAEVAQSPRYKITEKSQAVAFWCDPISGHATLYWYRQILGQGPELLVQFQDESVVDDSQLPKDRFSAERLKGVDSTLKIQPAELGDSAMYLCASSIGHNQPQHFGDGTRLSIL.

The chain combines TRBV30 with TRBJ2-1, with D maybe TRBD1 (7 bases). The CDR3 length is 15 residues. Germline V gene lookup returns CDR1 GTSNPN and CDR2 SVGIG (reference sequence). V was shortened by 4 bases and J by 0 bases, with 13 bases between the two germline ends. CDR3 DNA: TGTGCCTGGACCGGGGGACAGAGCTCCTACAATGAGCAGTTCTTC. It is translated as CAWTGGQSSYNEQFF.

Worth noting for this clone: Other nucleotide sequences in the sample specify the same CDR3. V is TRBV9 and J is TRBJ2-3; 10 bases map to TRBD2. This CDR3 has 16 residues. Germline V gene data show CDR1 as SGDLS and CDR2 as YYNGEE. With V trimmed by 0 bases and J by 2 bases, 3 bases remained unmatched. The DNA of the CDR3 is TGTGCCAGCAGCGTAGTAGCGGGGGGCCTCACAGATACGCAGTATTTT. Protein product: CASSVVAGGLTDTQYF.

The chain links TRBV5-4 to TRBJ1-1; D call uncertain. The CDR3 covers 15 residues. The V and J ends lost 4 bases and 4 bases respectively, with 17 bases between them. Germline V gene lookup returns CDR1 SGHNT and CDR2 YYREEE (reference sequence). The DNA for the CDR3 is TGTGCCAGCAGCCCTCGGCCGTCCCGGGGCACTGAAGCTTTCTTT. This encodes CASSPRPSRGTEAFF.

The chain recombines TRBV10-3 with TRBJ2-2, with 8 bases fitting TRBD1. The CDR3 runs 16 residues. Germline values: CDR1 ENHRY, CDR2 SYGVKD. With V trimmed by 3 bases and J by 0 bases, 3 bases remained unmatched. This CDR3 reads CAISDGTGANTGELFF. As DNA, the CDR3 is TGTGCCATCAGTGATGGGACAGGCGCGAACACCGGGGAGCTGTTTTTT.

The chain links TRBV4-1 to TRBJ1-2; 12 nucleotides line up with TRBD1. CDR1 is MGHRA, CDR2 YSYEKL, per germline. After removal of 0 bases from V and 4 bases from J, the junction contained 12 bases not matched to a gene. The CDR3 length is 19 residues. For the CDR3, the DNA is TGCGCCAGCAGCCAAGATTCTTGGGACAGGGGGCGATCGATCTATGGCTACACCTTC. Translating it yields CASSQDSWDRGRSIYGYTF.

V and J are TRBV2 and TRBJ2-3, with a weak D call TRBD2 (6 bases). V lost 7 bases and J lost 5, with 10 bases in between. The length of the CDR3 is 12 residues. Germline V gene lookup returns CDR1 SNHLY and CDR2 FYNNEI. CDR3 nucleotides: TGTGCCAGCACCGGGAGTGGAGATACGCAGTATTTT. This codes for CASTGSGDTQYF.

The chain carries TRBV19 and TRBJ1-2; D is uncertain. CDR3 length: 14 amino acids. Per germline, CDR1 LNHDA and CDR2 SQIVND (reference sequence). Trimming shortened V by 7 bases and J by 5 bases, and 17 bases separated the two germline ends. The DNA of the CDR3 is TGTGCCAGTACCACGAGGTCTGGTGGGTATGGCTACACCTTC. This translates into CASTTRSGGYGYTF.

The V gene is TRBV6-5, the J gene TRBJ1-2; D may be TRBD1 (5 bases). The V gene lost 5 bases and the J gene lost 6 bases, with 13 bases spanning the gap. The CDR3 spans 13 residues. Germline CDR1 and CDR2: MNHEY and SVGAGI. The CDR3 is CASSKGRGDGYTF. CDR3 DNA: TGTGCCAGCAGTAAGGGACGGGGGGATGGCTACACCTTC.

This clone was seen once. The CDR3 region is CASSPSGTPTYNEQFF. CDR3 DNA: TGTGCCAGCAGCCCATCCGGGACACCCACTTACAATGAGCAGTTCTTC. The genes are TRBV5-4 and TRBJ2-1; D might be TRBD1 (6 bases). The ends were cut back, 4 bases at V and 4 bases at J, with 18 bases in the middle. The V gene's germline CDR1 is SGHNT and CDR2 YYREEE (reference sequence). The CDR3 totals 16 residues.

The chain uses TRBV5-4 and TRBJ1-1, with a weak D call TRBD1 (5 bases). CDR1 is SGHNT and CDR2 is YYREEE in the germline V gene (reference sequence). The V and J ends lost 4 bases and 1 base respectively, with 11 bases between them. The CDR3 sequence is 14 residues long. DNA for the CDR3: TGTGCCAGCAGCGGTGACAGAAAGAACACTGAAGCTTTCTTT. It yields the protein CASSGDRKNTEAFF. Variable domain in full (rest from reference TRBV5-4 and TRBJ1-1): ETGVTQSPTHLIKTRGQQVTLRCSSQSGHNTVSWYQQALGQGPQFIFQYYREEENGRGNFPPRFSGLQFPNYSSELNVNALELDDSALYLCASSGDRKNTEAFFGQGTRLTVV.